The present entry profiles one T cell receptor beta chain with its context. This sample stems from a study of blood T cell repertoires in COVID-19. Repertoires were generated with immunoSEQ multiplex PCR, while TCRdb's copy carries only in-frame clones and drops some. In the table there are 150,000 or so clones, about four fifths of which are singletons. The junction had 12 bases not matched to a gene; V was cut back by 3 bases and J by 1 base. Germline V gene data show CDR1 as SGHTA and CDR2 as FQGNSA. CDR3 size: 18 residues. Sequenced input: peripheral blood. The receptor was isolated from a woman aged 55-70 years with COVID-19, enrolled during active disease. V and J are TRBV7-2 and TRBJ2-4; TRBD2 matches at 7 bases. CDR3 residues: CASSLNSGQGGAKNIQYF. The CDR3 coding sequence is TGTGCCAGCAGCTTGAACAGCGGGCAGGGAGGGGCCAAAAACATTCAGTACTTC.